These 29 T cell receptor beta chains were sequenced from one sample in a study of identical twins. Using its own MiXCR run on the 5' RACE reads, TCRdb lists one record per CDR3 protein. The sample carries 570,000 or so distinct CDR3 sequences, 9.6% recorded once. The same data also contributed to another study, on yellow fever vaccine responses in identical twins.

Sequencing input: PBMCs. These receptors were obtained from a young woman in good health.

The table lists this clonotype with many counts. The chain has TRBV5-1 and TRBJ2-1, with no clear D. The CDR3 runs 18 residues. Trimming took off 0 bases at V and 2 bases at J, with 18 bases between the two ends. The germline CDR1 and CDR2 sequences are SGHRS and YFSETQ. The CDR3 region has the DNA TGCGCCAGCAGCTTGGTGTCTACTCGGTTGGCTGCCTACAATGAGCAGTTCTTC. Protein product: CASSLVSTRLAAYNEQFF.

The table lists this clonotype with a few counts. This chain connects TRBV12-3 or TRBV12-4 to TRBJ2-1; a weak D match, TRBD2 (5 bases). The CDR3 covers 16 residues. Trimming took off 7 bases at V and 3 bases at J, with 19 bases between the two ends. CDR3: CASTNPRDPIYNEQFF. For the CDR3, the DNA is TGTGCCAGCACAAACCCCCGGGATCCTATCTACAATGAGCAGTTCTTC.

In the case of this clonotype: Germline and junction disagree at one end, which may indicate a read error. This chain joins TRBV12-3 or TRBV12-4 and TRBJ2-1, with unresolved D. The CDR3 is 10 amino acids. CDR3 region: CASRVTVQVF. The CDR3 DNA is TGTGCCAGCAGAGTTACAGTTCAGGTCTTC.

This rearrangement joins TRBV3-1 to TRBJ1-1, with D maybe TRBD1 (6 bases). Trimming cost V 2 bases and J 6 bases, with 13 bases left between them. There are 14 residues in the CDR3. CDR1 and CDR2 from the germline V gene are LGHDT and YNNKEL (reference sequence). Written as DNA, the CDR3 is TGTGCCAGCAGCCAAACCACAGGGATCTCTGAAGCTTTCTTT. Its protein product is CASSQTTGISEAFF.

This clonotype was seen a handful of times. The rearrangement joins TRBV7-8 to TRBJ2-2, with 10 bases lining up with TRBD2. After removal of 1 base from V and 5 bases from J, the junction contained 7 bases not matched to a gene. CDR3 length: 17 amino acids. From germline, CDR1 is SGHVS and CDR2 FQNEAQ. The CDR3 bases are TGTGCCAGCAGCTTAGTTGGGCTAGCGGGAGTTACCGGGGAGCTGTTTTTT. This translates into CASSLVGLAGVTGELFF.

There are many counts of this clonotype. The chain combines TRBV4-1 with TRBJ2-2; TRBD1 matches 8 bases. CDR1 and CDR2 from the germline V gene are MGHRA and YSYEKL. The CDR3 spans 16 residues. Trimming took 1 base from V and 4 from J; bases not matched to a gene: 5. CDR3 amino acids: CASSQAGQGSTGELFF. The CDR3 DNA sequence: TGCGCCAGCAGCCAAGCCGGACAGGGTTCCACCGGGGAGCTGTTTTTT.

In its sample, this clonotype was seen many times. The V gene is TRBV20-1, the J gene TRBJ2-5, with D unclear. The length of the CDR3 is 12 residues. The germline CDR1 and CDR2 sequences are DFQATT and SNEGSKA (reference sequence). The V and J ends lost 1 base and 1 base respectively, with 4 bases between them. CDR3 DNA sequence: TGCAGTGCTAGAGCAGTCCAAGAGACCCAGTACTTC. It specifies CSARAVQETQYF.

The rearrangement joins TRBV5-6 to TRBJ2-3, with 9 bases identical to TRBD1. CDR3 length: 17 amino acids. The germline CDR1 and CDR2 sequences are SGHDT and YYEEEE. Unmatched junction bases numbered 11, after V lost 4 bases and J lost 2 bases. The CDR3 region has the DNA TGTGCCAGCAGCCCGACAGGGGGGTGGAACAACACAGATACGCAGTATTTT. Translation: CASSPTGGWNNTDTQYF. The variable domain in full, completed from reference TRBV5-6 and TRBJ2-3, reads DAGVTQSPTHLIKTRGQQVTLRCSPKSGHDTVSWYQQALGQGPQFIFQYYEEEERQRGNFPDRFSGHQFPNYSSELNVNALLLGDSALYLCASSPTGGWNNTDTQYFGPGTRLTVL.

This clonotype was detected ten times or more. The chain has TRBV20-1 and TRBJ2-5; D perhaps matches TRBD1 (5 bases). The CDR3 has 15 amino acids. Germline loops: CDR1 DFQATT, CDR2 SNEGSKA (reference sequence). V shed 0 bases and J shed 3 bases, with 14 bases lying between them. CDR3 amino acids: CSARDARTSKETQYF. The CDR3 DNA reads as TGCAGTGCTAGAGATGCGCGGACATCTAAAGAGACCCAGTACTTC.

The genes are TRBV12-3 or TRBV12-4 and TRBJ2-7; TRBD2 aligns across 10 bases. The CDR3 has 15 residues. J lost 3 bases, V lost 6 bases, and 8 bases had no gene match. This CDR3 reads CASRPGLATIYEQYF. CDR3 DNA sequence: TGTGCCAGCAGACCGGGACTAGCGACGATCTACGAGCAGTACTTC.

This clonotype has ten or more counts. V usage is TRBV27 and J usage is TRBJ2-3; 10 bases fit TRBD2. This CDR3 contains 15 residues. J was trimmed by 4 bases and V by 8 bases; bases with no gene match: 9. CDR1 is MNHEY, CDR2 SMNVEV, per germline (reference sequence). CDR3 region: CASLSRLAGSDTQYF. CDR3 DNA: TGTGCCAGCCTGAGCAGACTAGCGGGTTCAGATACGCAGTATTTT.

This sequence joins TRBV30 and TRBJ2-1, with a weak D call TRBD2 (5 bases). This CDR3 region has 13 residues. Germline V gives CDR1 GTSNPN, CDR2 SVGIG (reference sequence). Deletions cut 0 bases from V and 4 bases from J, with 7 bases between. Here the CDR3 reads CAWSVGLYNEQFF. As DNA, the CDR3 is TGTGCCTGGAGTGTCGGACTTTACAATGAGCAGTTCTTC.

This CDR3 reads CASSLTTPPLHF. The CDR3 nucleotides read TGTGCCAGCAGCTTGACTACACCACCCCTCCACTTT. The chain couples TRBV7-8 to TRBJ1-6; no clear D gene. Trimming left V 3 bases short and J 11 bases short, with 8 bases between. Looked up from germline, CDR1 is SGHVS and CDR2 is FQNEAQ. The CDR3 is made up of 12 amino acids.

This clonotype was detected ten times or more. The chain employs TRBV5-5 and TRBJ2-1; D could derive from TRBD1 or TRBD2 (6 bases each). The CDR3 consists of 15 residues. Germline loops: CDR1 SGHKS, CDR2 YYEKEE (reference sequence). V lost 2 bases and J 8 bases, leaving 17 bases between the germline ends. For the CDR3, the DNA is TGTGCCAGCAGCTTTAAGATCGGGGGCCAGCATGAGCAGTTCTTC. This encodes CASSFKIGGQHEQFF.

This clonotype was seen repeatedly, ten times or more. This chain uses TRBV7-9 with TRBJ2-2; D unclear. Germline CDR1 and CDR2: SEHNR and FQNEAQ (reference sequence). The CDR3 spans 16 residues. Trimming pared 5 bases from V and 6 bases from J, leaving 19 bases between. The CDR3 DNA is TGTGCCAGCAGCCCTCGCAGTGGGGTCTTTGCCGGGGAGCTGTTTTTT. Protein product: CASSPRSGVFAGELFF.

The gene calls are TRBV5-6 and TRBJ2-3; D is perhaps TRBD2 (5 bases). V was trimmed by 7 bases and J by 3 bases, leaving 24 bases between them. Germline V lookup: CDR1 SGHDT, CDR2 YYEEEE. The CDR3 consists of 17 residues. This CDR3 is CASGPGLSATRTDTQYF. The CDR3 nucleotides are TGTGCCAGCGGCCCCGGGCTTAGCGCAACTAGGACAGATACGCAGTATTTT.

In its sample, this clonotype was seen a few times. The CDR3 is CAWSSGFGQGSYNEQFF. For the CDR3, the DNA is TGTGCCTGGAGTTCGGGCTTTGGACAGGGTTCCTACAATGAGCAGTTCTTC. The rearrangement links TRBV30 to TRBJ2-1, with TRBD1 identical over 8 bases. Germline CDR1 reads GTSNPN; CDR2 reads SVGIG (reference sequence). J gave up 1 base and V 2 bases, and 10 bases lay outside the gene matches. This CDR3 region has 17 residues. Drawing the rest from reference TRBV30 and TRBJ2-1, the complete variable domain is SQTIHQWPATLVQPVGSPLSLECTVEGTSNPNLYWYRQAAGRGLQLLFYSVGIGQISSEVPQNLSASRPQDRQFILSSKKLLLSDSGFYLCAWSSGFGQGSYNEQFFGPGTRLTVL.

This clonotype was seen at least ten times. The chain carries TRBV20-1 and TRBJ2-7; 9 bases agree with TRBD2. The CDR3 has 15 residues. Germline values: CDR1 DFQATT, CDR2 SNEGSKA (reference sequence). J gave up 3 bases and V 6 bases, and 12 bases lay outside the gene matches. The CDR3 nucleotides read TGCAGTGCAGCTCCCCTACTAGCGGGCGGCTACGAGCAGTACTTC. Encoded protein: CSAAPLLAGGYEQYF.

V and J are TRBV5-1 and TRBJ2-7, with 9 bases lining up with TRBD2. The CDR3 sequence is 14 residues long. Germline V gives CDR1 SGHRS, CDR2 YFSETQ. The V gene end was trimmed by 4 bases and the J gene end by 6 bases; junction bases not matched to a gene: 8. The DNA of the CDR3 is TGCGCCAGCAGCGGGACTAGCCGGAATTCCGAGCAGTACTTC. Amino acid sequence: CASSGTSRNSEQYF.

This clonotype was recorded many times. The rearrangement links TRBV6-5 to TRBJ1-1; D ambiguous. Per germline, CDR1 MNHEY and CDR2 SVGAGI. V was shortened by 2 bases and J by 1 base, with 11 bases between the two germline ends. The CDR3 covers 15 residues. CDR3 nucleotides: TGTGCCAGCAGTTACGTGAGGCGCGGGAACACTGAAGCTTTCTTT. Translating gives CASSYVRRGNTEAFF.

The V gene is TRBV7-2, the J gene TRBJ2-7; 10 nucleotides match TRBD2. Trimming took 5 bases from V and 5 from J; bases not matched to a gene: 9. Germline lookup yields CDR1 SGHTA and CDR2 FQGNSA. The length of the CDR3 is 15 residues. The chain's CDR3 is CASSLQSLAGDEQYF. CDR3 in DNA: TGTGCCAGCAGCCTCCAATCCCTAGCGGGGGACGAGCAGTACTTC.

This clonotype was observed a few times. The chain joins TRBV5-1 to TRBJ2-1, with a weak D call TRBD2 (7 bases). Looked up from germline, CDR1 is SGHRS and CDR2 is YFSETQ. The CDR3 is 15 residues long. V lost 0 bases to trimming and J lost 9 bases, with 16 bases between them. CDR3 nucleotides: TGCGCCAGCAGCTTGGGTTGGGGGGGCAGGAGTGAGCAGTTCTTC. As protein: CASSLGWGGRSEQFF. The full variable domain, in which reference TRBV5-1 and TRBJ2-1 provide the parts outside the CDR3, is KAGVTQTPRYLIKTRGQQVTLSCSPISGHRSVSWYQQTPGQGLQFLFEYFSETQRNKGNFPGRFSGRQFSNSRSEMNVSTLELGDSALYLCASSLGWGGRSEQFFGPGTRLTVL.

Remarks on this clonotype: The junction departs from germline at one end; a sequencing error may be responsible. This rearrangement joins TRBV7-7 to TRBJ2-5; possibly TRBD2 for D (6 bases). The CDR3 has 17 amino acids. Germline lookup yields CDR1 SSHAT and CDR2 FNYEAQ (reference sequence). Here the CDR3 DNA reads TGTGCTAGCAGTCCCGGAGGGAGCGCAGAGCTTAAAGAGACCCAGTACTTC. As protein: CASSPGGSAELKETQYF.

The table lists this clonotype with a few counts. The chain uses TRBV5-1 and TRBJ2-1; TRBD2 matches 16 bases. The V and J ends lost 3 bases and 7 bases, in that order; junction bases with no gene match: 10. The germline CDR1 and CDR2 sequences are SGHRS and YFSETQ. The CDR3 is made up of 18 amino acids. This CDR3 is CASSWTGTSGRASNEQFF. The CDR3, as DNA: TGCGCCAGCAGCTGGACCGGGACTAGCGGGAGGGCCTCGAATGAGCAGTTCTTC.

This clonotype was seen at least ten times. Its ends do not fully match the called genes, so a read error is possible. The chain has TRBV7-7 and TRBJ2-3; D is undetermined. CDR3 length equals 13 residues. CDR1 is SSHAT and CDR2 is FNYEAQ in the germline V gene (reference sequence). This CDR3 reads CASSRNPTDTQYF. The CDR3, as DNA: TGTGCTAGCAGCCGTAATCCCACAGATACGCAGTATTTT.

This clonotype was detected ten times or more. This chain links TRBV10-1 with TRBJ1-1; D uncertain. Germline V lookup: CDR1 WNHNN, CDR2 SYGVQD (reference sequence). The CDR3 loop spans 13 amino acids. The V end lost 6 bases, the J end lost 0 bases, and 8 bases lay between the germline ends. CDR3 DNA sequence: TGCGCCAGCAGCGCGAATATGAACACTGAAGCTTTCTTT. As protein: CASSANMNTEAFF.

V is TRBV6-2 or TRBV6-3 and J is TRBJ2-7, with D possibly matching TRBD2 (6 bases). Germline V CDR1 and CDR2: MNHEY, SVGEGT. Trimming took 2 bases from V and 7 from J, leaving 9 bases between them. The CDR3 extends over 12 amino acids. The CDR3, as DNA: TGTGCCAGCAGTTACCGGACTAAAGAGCAGTACTTC. As protein: CASSYRTKEQYF.

J is TRBJ2-7 and V is TRBV5-1, with TRBD1 as a possible D gene (6 bases). Germline CDR1 is SGHRS and CDR2 is YFSETQ. Between the trimmed V and J ends, which lost 4 bases and 3 bases, there was a span of 8 bases. The CDR3 has 12 residues. This chain's CDR3 is CASSMDSYEQYF. CDR3 sequence (DNA): TGCGCCAGCAGCATGGACAGCTACGAGCAGTACTTC.

The genes are TRBV28 and TRBJ2-5; 7 positions match TRBD1. The V segment lost 5 bases and the J segment 4 bases; nucleotides outside the gene matches: 7. CDR1 and CDR2 (germline): MDHEN, SYDVKM. The CDR3 loop spans 14 amino acids. CDR3 bases: TGTGCCAGCAGTCGGGACAGAACTGGAGAGACCCAGTACTTC. This sequence encodes CASSRDRTGETQYF.